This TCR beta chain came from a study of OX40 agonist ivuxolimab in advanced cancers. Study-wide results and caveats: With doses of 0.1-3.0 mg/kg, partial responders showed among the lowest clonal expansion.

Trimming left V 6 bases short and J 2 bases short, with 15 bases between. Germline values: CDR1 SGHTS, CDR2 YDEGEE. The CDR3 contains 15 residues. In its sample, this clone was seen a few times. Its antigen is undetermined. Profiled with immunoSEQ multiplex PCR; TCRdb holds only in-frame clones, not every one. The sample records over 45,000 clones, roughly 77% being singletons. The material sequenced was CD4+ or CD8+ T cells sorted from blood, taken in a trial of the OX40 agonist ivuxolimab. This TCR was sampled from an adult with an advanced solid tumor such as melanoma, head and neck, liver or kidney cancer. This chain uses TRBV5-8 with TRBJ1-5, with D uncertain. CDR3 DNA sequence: TGTGCCAGCACCTCGGAGGTTTGGCGCAATCAGCCCCAGCATTTT. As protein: CASTSEVWRNQPQHF.